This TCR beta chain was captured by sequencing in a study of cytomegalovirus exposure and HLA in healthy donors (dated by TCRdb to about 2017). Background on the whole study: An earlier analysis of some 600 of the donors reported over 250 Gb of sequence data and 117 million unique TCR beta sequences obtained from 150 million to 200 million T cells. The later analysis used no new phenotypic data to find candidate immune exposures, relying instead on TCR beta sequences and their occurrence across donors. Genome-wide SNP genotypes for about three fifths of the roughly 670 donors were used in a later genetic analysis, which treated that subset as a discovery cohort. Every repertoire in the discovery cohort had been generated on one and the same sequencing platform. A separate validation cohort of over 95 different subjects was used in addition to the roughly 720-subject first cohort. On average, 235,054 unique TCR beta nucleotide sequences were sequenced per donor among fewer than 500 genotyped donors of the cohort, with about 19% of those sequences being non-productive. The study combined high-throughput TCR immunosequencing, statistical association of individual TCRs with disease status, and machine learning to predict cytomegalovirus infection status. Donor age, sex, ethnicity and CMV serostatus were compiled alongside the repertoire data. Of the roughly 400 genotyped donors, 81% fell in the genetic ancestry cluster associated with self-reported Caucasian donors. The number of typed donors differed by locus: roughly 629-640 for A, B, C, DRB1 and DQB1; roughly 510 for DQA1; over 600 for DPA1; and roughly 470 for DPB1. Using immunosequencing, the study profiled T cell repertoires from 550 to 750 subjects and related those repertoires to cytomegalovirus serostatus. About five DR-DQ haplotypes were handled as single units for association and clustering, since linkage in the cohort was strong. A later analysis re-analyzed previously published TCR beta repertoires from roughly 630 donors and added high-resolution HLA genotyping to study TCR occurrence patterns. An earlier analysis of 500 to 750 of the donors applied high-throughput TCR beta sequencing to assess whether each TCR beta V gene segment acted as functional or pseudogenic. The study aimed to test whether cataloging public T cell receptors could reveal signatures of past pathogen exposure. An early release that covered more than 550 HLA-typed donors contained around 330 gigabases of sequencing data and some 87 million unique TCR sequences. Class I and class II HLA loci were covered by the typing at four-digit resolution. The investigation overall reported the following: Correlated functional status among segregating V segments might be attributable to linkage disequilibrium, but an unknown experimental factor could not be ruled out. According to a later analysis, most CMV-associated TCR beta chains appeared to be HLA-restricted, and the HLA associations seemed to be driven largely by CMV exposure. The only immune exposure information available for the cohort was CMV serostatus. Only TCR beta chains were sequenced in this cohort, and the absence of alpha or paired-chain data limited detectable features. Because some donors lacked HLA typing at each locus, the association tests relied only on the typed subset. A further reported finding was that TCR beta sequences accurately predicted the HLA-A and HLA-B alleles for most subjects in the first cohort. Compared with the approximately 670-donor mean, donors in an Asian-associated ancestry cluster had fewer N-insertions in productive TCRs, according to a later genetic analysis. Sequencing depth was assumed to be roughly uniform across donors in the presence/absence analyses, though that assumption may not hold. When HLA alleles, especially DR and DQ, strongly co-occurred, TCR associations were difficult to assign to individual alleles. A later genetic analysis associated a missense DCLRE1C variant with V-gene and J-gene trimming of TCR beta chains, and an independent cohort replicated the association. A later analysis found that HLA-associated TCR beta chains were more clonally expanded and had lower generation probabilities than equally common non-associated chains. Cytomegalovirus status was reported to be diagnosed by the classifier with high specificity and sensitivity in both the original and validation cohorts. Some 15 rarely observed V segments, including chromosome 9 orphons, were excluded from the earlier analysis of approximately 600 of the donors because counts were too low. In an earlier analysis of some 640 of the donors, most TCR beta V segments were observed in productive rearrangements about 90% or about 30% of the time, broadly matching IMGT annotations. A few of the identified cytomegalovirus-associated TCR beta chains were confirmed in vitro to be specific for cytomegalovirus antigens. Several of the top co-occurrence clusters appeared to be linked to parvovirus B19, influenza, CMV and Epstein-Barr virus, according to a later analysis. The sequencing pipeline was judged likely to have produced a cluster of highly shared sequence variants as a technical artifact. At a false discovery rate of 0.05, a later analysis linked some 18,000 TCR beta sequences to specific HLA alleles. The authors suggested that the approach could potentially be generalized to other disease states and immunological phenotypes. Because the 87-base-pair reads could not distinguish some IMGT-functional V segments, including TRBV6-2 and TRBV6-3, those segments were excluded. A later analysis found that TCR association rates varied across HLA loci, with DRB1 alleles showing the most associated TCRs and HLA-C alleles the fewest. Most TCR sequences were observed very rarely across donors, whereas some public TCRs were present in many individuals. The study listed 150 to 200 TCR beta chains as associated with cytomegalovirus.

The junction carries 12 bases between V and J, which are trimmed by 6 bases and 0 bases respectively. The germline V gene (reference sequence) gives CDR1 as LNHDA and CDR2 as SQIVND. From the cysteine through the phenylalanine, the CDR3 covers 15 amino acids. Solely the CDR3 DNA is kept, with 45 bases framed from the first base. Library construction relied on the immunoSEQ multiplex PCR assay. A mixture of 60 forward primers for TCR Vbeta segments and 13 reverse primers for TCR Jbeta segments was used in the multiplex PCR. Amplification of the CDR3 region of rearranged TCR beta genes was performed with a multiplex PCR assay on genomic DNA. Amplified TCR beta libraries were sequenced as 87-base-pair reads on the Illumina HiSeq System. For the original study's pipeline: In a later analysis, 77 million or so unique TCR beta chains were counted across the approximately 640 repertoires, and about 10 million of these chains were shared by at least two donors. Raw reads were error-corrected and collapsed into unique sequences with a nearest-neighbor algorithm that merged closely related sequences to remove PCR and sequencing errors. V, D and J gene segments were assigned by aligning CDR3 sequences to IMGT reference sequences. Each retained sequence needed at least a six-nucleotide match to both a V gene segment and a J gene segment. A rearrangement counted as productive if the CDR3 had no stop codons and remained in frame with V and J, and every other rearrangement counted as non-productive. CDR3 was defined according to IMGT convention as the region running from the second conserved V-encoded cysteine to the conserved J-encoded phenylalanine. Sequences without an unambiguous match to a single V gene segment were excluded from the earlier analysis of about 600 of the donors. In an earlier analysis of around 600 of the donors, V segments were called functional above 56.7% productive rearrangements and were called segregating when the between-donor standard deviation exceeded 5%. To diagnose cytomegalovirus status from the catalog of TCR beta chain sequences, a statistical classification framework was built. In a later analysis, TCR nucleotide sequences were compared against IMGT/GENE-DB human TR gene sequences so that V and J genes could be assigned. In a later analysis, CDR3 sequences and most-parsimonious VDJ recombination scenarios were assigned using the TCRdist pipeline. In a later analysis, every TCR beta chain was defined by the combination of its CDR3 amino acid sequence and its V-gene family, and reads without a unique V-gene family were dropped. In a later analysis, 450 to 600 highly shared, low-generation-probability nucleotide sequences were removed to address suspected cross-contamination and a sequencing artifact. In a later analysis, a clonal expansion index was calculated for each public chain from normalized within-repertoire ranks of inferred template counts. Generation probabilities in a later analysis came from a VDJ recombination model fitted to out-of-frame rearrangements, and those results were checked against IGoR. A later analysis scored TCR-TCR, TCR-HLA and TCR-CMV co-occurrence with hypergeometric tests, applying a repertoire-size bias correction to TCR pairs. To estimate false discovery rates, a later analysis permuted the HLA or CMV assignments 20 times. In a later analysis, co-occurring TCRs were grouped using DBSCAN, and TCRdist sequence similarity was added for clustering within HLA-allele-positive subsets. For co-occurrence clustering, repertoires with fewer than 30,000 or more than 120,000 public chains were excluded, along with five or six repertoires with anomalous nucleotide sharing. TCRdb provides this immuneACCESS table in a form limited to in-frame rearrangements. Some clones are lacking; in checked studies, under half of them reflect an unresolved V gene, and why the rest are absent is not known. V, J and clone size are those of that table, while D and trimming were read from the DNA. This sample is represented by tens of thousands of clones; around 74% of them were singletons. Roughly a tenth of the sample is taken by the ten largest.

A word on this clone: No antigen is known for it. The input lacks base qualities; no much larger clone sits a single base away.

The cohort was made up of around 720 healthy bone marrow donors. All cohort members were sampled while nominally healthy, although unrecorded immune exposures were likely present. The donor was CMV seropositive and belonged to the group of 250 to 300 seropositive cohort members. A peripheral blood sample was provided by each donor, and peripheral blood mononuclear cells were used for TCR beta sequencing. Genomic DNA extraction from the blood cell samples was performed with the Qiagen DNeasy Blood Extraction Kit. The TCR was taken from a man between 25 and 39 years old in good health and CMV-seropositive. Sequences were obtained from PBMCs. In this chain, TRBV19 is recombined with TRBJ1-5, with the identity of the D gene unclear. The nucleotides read TGTGCCAGTAGCCCGACGGGGTATAGCAATCAGCCCCAGCATTTT. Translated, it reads CASSPTGYSNQPQHF.